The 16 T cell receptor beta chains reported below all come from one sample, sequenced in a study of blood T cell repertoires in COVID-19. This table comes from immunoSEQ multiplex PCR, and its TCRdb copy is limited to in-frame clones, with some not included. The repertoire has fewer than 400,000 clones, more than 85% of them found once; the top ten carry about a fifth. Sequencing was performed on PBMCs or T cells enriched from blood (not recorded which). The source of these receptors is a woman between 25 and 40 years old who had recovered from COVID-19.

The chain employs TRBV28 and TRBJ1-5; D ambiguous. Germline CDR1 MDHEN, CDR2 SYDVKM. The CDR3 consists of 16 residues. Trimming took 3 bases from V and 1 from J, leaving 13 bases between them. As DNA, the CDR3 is TGTGCCAGCAGTTTTTACGGGTCGAGAAGCAATCAGCCCCAGCATTTT. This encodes CASSFYGSRSNQPQHF.

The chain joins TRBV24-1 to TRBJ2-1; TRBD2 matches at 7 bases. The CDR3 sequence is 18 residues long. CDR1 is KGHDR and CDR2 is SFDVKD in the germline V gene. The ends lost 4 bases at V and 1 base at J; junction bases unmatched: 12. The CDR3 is CATSDNPGLSKSYNEQFF. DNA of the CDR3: TGTGCCACCAGTGACAACCCGGGACTATCAAAGTCCTACAATGAGCAGTTCTTC.

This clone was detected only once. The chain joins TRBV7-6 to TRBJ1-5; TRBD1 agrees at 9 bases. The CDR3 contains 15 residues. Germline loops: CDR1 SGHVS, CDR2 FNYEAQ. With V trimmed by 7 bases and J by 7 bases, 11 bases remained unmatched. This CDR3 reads CASIRRTGEDQPQHF. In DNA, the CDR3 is TGTGCCAGCATCCGAAGGACAGGGGAAGACCAGCCCCAGCATTTT.

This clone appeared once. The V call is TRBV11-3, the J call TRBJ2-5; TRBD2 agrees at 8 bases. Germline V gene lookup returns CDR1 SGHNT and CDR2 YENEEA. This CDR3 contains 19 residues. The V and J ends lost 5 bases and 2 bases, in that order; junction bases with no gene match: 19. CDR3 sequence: CASSPRGSAGGLGQETQYF. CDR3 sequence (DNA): TGTGCCAGCAGCCCGAGGGGTAGTGCGGGAGGATTGGGGCAAGAGACCCAGTACTTC.

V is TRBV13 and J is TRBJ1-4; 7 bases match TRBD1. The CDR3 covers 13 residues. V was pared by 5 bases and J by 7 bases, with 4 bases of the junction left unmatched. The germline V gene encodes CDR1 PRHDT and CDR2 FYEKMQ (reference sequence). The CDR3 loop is CASSPQGGEKLFF. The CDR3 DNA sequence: TGTGCCAGCAGCCCGCAGGGGGGTGAAAAACTGTTTTTT.

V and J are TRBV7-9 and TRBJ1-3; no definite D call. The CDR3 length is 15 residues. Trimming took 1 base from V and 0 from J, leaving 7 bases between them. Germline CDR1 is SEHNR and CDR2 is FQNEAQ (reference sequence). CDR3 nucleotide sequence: TGTGCCAGCAGCTTAGTCGCAGGCTCTGGAAACACCATATATTTT. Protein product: CASSLVAGSGNTIYF.

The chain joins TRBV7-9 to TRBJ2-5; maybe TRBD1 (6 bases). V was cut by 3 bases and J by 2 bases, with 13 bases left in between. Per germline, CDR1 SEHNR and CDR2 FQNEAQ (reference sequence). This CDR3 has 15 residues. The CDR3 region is CASSFRDTFQETQYF. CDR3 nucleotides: TGTGCCAGCAGCTTCCGGGACACCTTTCAAGAGACCCAGTACTTC.

The CDR3 is CSVEGRQQETQYF. CDR3 sequence (DNA): TGCAGCGTTGAGGGCAGGCAGCAGGAGACCCAGTACTTC. V usage is TRBV29-1 and J usage is TRBJ2-5; no clear D. Trimming left V 3 bases short and J 5 bases short, with 13 bases between. The CDR3 sequence is 13 residues long. From germline, CDR1 is SQVTM and CDR2 ANQGSEA.

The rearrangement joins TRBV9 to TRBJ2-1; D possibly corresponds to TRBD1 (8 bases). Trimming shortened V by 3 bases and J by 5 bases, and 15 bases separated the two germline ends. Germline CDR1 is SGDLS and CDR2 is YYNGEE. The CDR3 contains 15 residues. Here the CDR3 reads CASSERDRTHNEQFF. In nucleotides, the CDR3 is TGTGCCAGCAGCGAGCGGGACAGGACCCACAATGAGCAGTTCTTC.

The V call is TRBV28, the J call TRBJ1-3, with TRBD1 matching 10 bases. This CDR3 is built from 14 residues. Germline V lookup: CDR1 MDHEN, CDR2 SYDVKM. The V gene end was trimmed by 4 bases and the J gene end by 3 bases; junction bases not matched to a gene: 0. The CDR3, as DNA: TGTGCCAGCAGTTGGGACAGGGGTGGAAACACCATATATTTT. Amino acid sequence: CASSWDRGGNTIYF. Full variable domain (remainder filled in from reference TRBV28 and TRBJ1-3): DVKVTQSSRYLVKRTGEKVFLECVQDMDHENMFWYRQDPGLGLRLIYFSYDVKMKEKGDIPEGYSVSREKKERFSLILESASTNQTSMYLCASSWDRGGNTIYFGEGSWLTVV.

In nucleotides, the CDR3 is TGTGCCAGCAGTGTAGGGGGGGCGCGTGGCTACACCTTC. It yields the protein CASSVGGARGYTF. The rearrangement joins TRBV2 to TRBJ1-2, with D tentatively TRBD1 (6 bases). The V end was cut by 4 bases, the J end by 7 bases, with 13 bases between. Germline CDR1 SNHLY, CDR2 FYNNEI. This CDR3 spans 13 amino acids.

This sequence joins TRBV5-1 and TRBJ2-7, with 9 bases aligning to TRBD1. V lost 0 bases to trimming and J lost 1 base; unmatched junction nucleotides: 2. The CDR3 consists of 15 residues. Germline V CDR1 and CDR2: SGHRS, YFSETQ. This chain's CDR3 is CASSLATGGSYEQYF. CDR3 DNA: TGCGCCAGCAGCTTGGCGACAGGGGGTTCCTACGAGCAGTACTTC.

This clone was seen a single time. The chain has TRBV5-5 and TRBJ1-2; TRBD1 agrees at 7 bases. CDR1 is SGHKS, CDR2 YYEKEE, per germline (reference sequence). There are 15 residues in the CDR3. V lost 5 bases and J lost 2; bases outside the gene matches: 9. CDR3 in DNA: TGTGCCAGCAGTCCTGGGCCGGGACAGAACTATGGCTACACCTTC. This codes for CASSPGPGQNYGYTF.

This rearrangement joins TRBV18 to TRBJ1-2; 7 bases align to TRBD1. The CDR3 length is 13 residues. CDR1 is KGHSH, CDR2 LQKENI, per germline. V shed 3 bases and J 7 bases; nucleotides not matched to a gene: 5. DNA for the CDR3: TGTGCCAGCTCACCTGAGACAGGGACTGGCTACACCTTC. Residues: CASSPETGTGYTF.

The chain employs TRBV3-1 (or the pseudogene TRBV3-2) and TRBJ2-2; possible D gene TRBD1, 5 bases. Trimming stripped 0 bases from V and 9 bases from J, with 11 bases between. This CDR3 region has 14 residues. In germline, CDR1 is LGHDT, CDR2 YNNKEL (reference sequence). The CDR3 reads CASSQEALGRELFF. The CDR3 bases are TGTGCCAGCAGCCAAGAGGCTTTGGGGCGGGAGCTGTTTTTT.

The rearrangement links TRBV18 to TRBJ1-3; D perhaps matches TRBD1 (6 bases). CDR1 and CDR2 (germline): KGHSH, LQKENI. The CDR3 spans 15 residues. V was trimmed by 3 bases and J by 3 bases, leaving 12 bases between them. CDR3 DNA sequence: TGTGCCAGCTCACCGAACCCAGGGGTTGGAAACACCATATATTTT. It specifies CASSPNPGVGNTIYF.